The 7 T cell receptor beta chains in this list originate from one sample, sequenced in a study of blood T cell repertoires in COVID-19. Using immunoSEQ multiplex PCR, the repertoire was profiled, and TCRdb retains in-frame clones only, with some absent. This repertoire shows over 85,000 clones, 85% found once; its top ten account for around 38%. Sequenced material: peripheral blood. The source of these receptors is a man older than 75 with acute or convalescent COVID-19.

The V call is TRBV7-2, the J call TRBJ1-5; TRBD1 agrees at 8 bases. V dropped 3 bases and J dropped 7; count of bases not matched to a gene: 8. Germline-derived CDR1 and CDR2 are SGHTA and FQGNSA. This CDR3 has 15 residues. DNA for the CDR3: TGTGCCAGCAGCTTGGGACAGGCCAGGAGGCAGCCCCAGCATTTT. Amino acid sequence: CASSLGQARRQPQHF.

In nucleotides, the CDR3 is TGTGCCAGTAGTATGACCGCCGAGGCGGGCTACGAGCAGTACTTC. Amino acids: CASSMTAEAGYEQYF. The chain couples TRBV19 to TRBJ2-7; a possible D gene is TRBD2 (5 bases). There are 15 residues in the CDR3. Germline CDR1 reads LNHDA; CDR2 reads SQIVND (reference sequence). V shed 3 bases and J shed 3 bases, with 15 bases lying between them. Drawing the rest from reference TRBV19 and TRBJ2-7, the complete variable domain is DGGITQSPKYLFRKEGQNVTLSCEQNLNHDAMYWYRQDPGQGLRLIYYSQIVNDFQKGDIAEGYSVSREKKESFPLTVTSAQKNPTAFYLCASSMTAEAGYEQYFGPGTRLTVT.

V and J are TRBV9 and TRBJ1-1; 10 nucleotides align to TRBD1. The trim removed 0 bases at V and 4 bases at J, leaving 3 bases unmatched. CDR3 length: 15 amino acids. Germline lookup yields CDR1 SGDLS and CDR2 YYNGEE. CDR3 sequence (DNA): TGTGCCAGCAGCGTAGGGACAGGGGGAGGCACTGAAGCTTTCTTT. Translation gives CASSVGTGGGTEAFF.

The rearrangement uses TRBV5-1 and TRBJ1-1; D is unresolved. From germline, CDR1 is SGHRS and CDR2 YFSETQ. V was pared by 2 bases and J by 0 bases, with 11 bases between. This CDR3 is built from 15 residues. CDR3 DNA: TGCGCCAGCAGCTTCGCCCGTAACATGAACACTGAAGCTTTCTTT. Translating gives CASSFARNMNTEAFF.

This chain uses TRBV7-3 with TRBJ2-3; D unclear. V dropped 5 bases and J dropped 6 bases, with 15 bases sitting between them. The CDR3 is 14 residues long. From germline, CDR1 is SGHTA and CDR2 FQGTGA. CDR3 DNA sequence: TGTGCCAGCAGCGAAAGTGGAGCATCGGATACGCAGTATTTT. It encodes CASSESGASDTQYF. Complete variable domain (other parts from reference TRBV7-3 and TRBJ2-3): GAGVSQTPSNKVTEKGKYVELRCDPISGHTALYWYRQSLGQGPEFLIYFQGTGAADDSGLPNDRFFAVRPEGSVSTLKIQRTERGDSAVYLCASSESGASDTQYFGPGTRLTVL.

V usage is TRBV10-1 and J usage is TRBJ1-1; maybe TRBD1 (5 bases). Deletions cut 0 bases from V and 5 bases from J, with 10 bases between. The CDR3 length is 14 residues. Germline CDR1 WNHNN, CDR2 SYGVQD (reference sequence). The CDR3 DNA reads as TGCGCCAGCAGTGAGTCGGCCGGGGGAACTGAAGCTTTCTTT. It yields the protein CASSESAGGTEAFF.

This chain joins TRBV28 and TRBJ1-2, with D unclear. V was trimmed by 6 bases and J by 5 bases, leaving 13 bases between them. CDR3 length equals 13 residues. Germline V CDR1 and CDR2: MDHEN, SYDVKM. CDR3 sequence: CASRQDLEYGYTF. The CDR3 nucleotides read TGTGCCAGCAGGCAGGATTTGGAATATGGCTACACCTTC.